This TCR beta chain was documented in a study of CD8 T cells in ankylosing spondylitis. Per the germline V gene, CDR1 is SGHRS and CDR2 is YFSETQ. The CDR3 is made up of 14 amino acids. Trimming took 0 bases from V and 3 from J, leaving 9 bases between them. Study conclusions and caveats: CD8+ disease-linked clones were present at relatively low frequencies in blood. Eight highly homologous variants formed a TCR beta motif that appeared characteristic of ankylosing spondylitis blood.

This clonotype was detected only a few times. The antigen remains unidentified. TCRdb reprocessed the 5' RACE reads with MiXCR, giving one entry per CDR3 protein. The sample includes roughly 700,000 distinct CDR3 sequences, roughly 20% of them seen just once. The clonotype comes from a male donor with ankylosing spondylitis. The chain links TRBV5-1 to TRBJ2-5; D is possibly TRBD1 (5 bases). The material sequenced was blood, either unsorted or a sorted T cell fraction (not recorded which). The CDR3 DNA sequence: TGCGCCAGCAGCTTGGGCCCAGGGAAAGAGACCCAGTACTTC. This gives the protein CASSLGPGKETQYF. The variable domain in full, with the rest retrieved from reference TRBV5-1 and TRBJ2-5, is KAGVTQTPRYLIKTRGQQVTLSCSPISGHRSVSWYQQTPGQGLQFLFEYFSETQRNKGNFPGRFSGRQFSNSRSEMNVSTLELGDSALYLCASSLGPGKETQYFGPGTRLLVL.